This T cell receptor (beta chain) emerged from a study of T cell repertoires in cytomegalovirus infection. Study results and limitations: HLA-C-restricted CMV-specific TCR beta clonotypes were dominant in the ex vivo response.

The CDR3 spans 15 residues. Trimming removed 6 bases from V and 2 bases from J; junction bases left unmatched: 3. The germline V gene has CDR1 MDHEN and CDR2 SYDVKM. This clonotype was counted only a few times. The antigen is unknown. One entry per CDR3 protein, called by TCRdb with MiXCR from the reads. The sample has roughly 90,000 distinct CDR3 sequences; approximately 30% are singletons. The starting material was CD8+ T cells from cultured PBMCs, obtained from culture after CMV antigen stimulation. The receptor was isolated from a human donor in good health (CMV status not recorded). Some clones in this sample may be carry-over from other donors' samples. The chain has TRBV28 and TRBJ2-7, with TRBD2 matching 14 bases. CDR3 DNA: TGTGCCAGCAGCCAGGGACTAGCGGGGGCCTACGAGCAGTACTTC. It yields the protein CASSQGLAGAYEQYF.